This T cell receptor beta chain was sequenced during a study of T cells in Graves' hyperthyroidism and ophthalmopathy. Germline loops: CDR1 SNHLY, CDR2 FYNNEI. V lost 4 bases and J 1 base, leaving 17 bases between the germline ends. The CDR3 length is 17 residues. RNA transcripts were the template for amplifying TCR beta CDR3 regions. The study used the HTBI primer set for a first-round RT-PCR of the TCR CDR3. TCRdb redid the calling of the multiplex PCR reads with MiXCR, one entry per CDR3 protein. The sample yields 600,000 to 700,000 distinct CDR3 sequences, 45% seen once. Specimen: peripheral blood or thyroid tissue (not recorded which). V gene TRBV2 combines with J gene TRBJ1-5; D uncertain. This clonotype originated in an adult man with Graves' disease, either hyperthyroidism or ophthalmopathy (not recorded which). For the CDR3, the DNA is TGTGCCAGCAGTGCTAGAGCAGGCCTCACCAGCAATCAGCCCCAGCATTTT. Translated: CASSARAGLTSNQPQHF.